This T cell receptor (beta chain) was captured by sequencing in a study of blood T cell repertoires in COVID-19. Across the whole study: T cells, B-cell-depleted T cells, or PBMCs supplied cDNA or gDNA.

The V gene's germline CDR1 is MRHNA and CDR2 SNTAGT. The V end was cut by 6 bases, the J end by 6 bases, with 12 bases between. The CDR3 has 13 amino acids. TCRdb keeps only in-frame clones here, not all; method: immunoSEQ multiplex PCR. Among 45,000 or so clones listed, roughly 87% were seen once. The specimen was peripheral blood. J is TRBJ1-5 and V is TRBV6-4; TRBD1 is a possible D gene (6 bases). This TCR came from a man in his sixties or seventies with active COVID-19. This CDR3 reads CASSAGESQPQHF. The CDR3 DNA reads as TGTGCCAGCAGCGCAGGGGAAAGTCAGCCCCAGCATTTT.